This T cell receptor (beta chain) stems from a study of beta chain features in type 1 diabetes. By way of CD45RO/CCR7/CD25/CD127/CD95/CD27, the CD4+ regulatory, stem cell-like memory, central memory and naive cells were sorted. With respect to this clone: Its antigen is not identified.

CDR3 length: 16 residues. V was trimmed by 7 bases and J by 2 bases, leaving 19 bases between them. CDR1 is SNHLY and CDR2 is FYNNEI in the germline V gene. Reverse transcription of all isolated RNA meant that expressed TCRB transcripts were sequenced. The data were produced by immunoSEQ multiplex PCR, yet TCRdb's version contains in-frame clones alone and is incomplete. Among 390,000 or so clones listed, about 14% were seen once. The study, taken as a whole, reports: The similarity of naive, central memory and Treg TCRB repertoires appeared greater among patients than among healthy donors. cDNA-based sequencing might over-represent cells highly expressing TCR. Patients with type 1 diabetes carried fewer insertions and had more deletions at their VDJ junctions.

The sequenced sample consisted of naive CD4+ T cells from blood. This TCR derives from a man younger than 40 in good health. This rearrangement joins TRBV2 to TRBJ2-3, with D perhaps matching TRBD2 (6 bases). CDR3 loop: CASTIMGLPITDTQYF. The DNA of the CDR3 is TGTGCCAGCACCATAATGGGACTCCCTATCACAGATACGCAGTATTTT. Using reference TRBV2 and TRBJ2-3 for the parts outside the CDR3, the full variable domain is EPEVTQTPSHQVTQMGQEVILRCVPISNHLYFYWYRQILGQKVEFLVSFYNNEISEKSEIFDDQFSVERPDGSNFTLKIRSTKLEDSAMYFCASTIMGLPITDTQYFGPGTRLTVL.